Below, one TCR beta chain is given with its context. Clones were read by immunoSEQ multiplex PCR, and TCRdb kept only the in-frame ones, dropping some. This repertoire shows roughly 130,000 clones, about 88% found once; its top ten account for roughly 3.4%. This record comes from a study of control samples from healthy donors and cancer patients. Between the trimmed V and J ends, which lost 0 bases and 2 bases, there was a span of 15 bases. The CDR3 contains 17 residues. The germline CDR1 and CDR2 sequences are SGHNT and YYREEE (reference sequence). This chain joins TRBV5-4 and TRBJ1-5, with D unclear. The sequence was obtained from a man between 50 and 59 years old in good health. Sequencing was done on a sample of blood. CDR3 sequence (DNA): TGTGCCAGCAGCTTGGTATTCCGGGAGAGGCGCAATCAGCCCCAGCATTTT. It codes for CASSLVFRERRNQPQHF.